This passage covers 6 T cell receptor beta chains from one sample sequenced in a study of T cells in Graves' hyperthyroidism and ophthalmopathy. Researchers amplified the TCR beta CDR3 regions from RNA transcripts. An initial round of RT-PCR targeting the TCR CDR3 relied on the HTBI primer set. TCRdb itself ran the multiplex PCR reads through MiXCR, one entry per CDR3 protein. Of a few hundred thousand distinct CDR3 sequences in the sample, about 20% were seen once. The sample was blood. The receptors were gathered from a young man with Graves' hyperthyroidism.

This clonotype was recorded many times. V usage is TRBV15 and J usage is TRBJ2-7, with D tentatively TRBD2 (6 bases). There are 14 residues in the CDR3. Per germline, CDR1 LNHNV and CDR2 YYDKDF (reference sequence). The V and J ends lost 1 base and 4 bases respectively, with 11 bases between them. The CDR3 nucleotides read TGTGCCACCAGCAGAGTGGCGGGGAATTACGAGCAGTACTTC. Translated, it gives CATSRVAGNYEQYF.

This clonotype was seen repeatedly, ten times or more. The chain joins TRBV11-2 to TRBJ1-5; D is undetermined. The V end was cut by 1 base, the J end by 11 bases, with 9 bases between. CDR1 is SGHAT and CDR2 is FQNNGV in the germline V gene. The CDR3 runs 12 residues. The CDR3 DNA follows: TGTGCCAGCAGCTTAGTCCACATCGCCCAGCATTTT. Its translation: CASSLVHIAQHF.

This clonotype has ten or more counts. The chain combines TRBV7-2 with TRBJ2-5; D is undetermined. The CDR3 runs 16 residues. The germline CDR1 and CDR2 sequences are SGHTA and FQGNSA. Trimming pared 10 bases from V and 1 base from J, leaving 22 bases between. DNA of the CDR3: TGTGCCACCACCCTCCTCGACCCCACACCCCAAGAGACCCAGTACTTC. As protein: CATTLLDPTPQETQYF.

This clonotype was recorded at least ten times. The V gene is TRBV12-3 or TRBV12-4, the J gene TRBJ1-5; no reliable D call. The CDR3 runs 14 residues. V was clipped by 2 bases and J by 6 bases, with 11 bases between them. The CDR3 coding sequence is TGTGCCAGCAGTTTAAGCCCCGGAAGTCAGCCCCAGCATTTT. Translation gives CASSLSPGSQPQHF.

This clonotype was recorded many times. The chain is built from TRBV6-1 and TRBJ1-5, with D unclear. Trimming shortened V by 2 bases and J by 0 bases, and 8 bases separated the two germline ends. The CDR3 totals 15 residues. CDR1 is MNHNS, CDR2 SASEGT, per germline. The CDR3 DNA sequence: TGTGCCAGCAGTGAAAGCCAGGATAGCAATCAGCCCCAGCATTTT. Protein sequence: CASSESQDSNQPQHF.

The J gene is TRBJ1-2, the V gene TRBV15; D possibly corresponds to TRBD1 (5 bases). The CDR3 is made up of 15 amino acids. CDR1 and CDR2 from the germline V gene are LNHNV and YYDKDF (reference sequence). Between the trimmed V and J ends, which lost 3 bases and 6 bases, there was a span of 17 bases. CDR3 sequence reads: CATSRRPDQGHGYTF. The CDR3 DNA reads TGTGCCACCAGCAGGCGGCCGGACCAGGGTCATGGCTACACCTTC.